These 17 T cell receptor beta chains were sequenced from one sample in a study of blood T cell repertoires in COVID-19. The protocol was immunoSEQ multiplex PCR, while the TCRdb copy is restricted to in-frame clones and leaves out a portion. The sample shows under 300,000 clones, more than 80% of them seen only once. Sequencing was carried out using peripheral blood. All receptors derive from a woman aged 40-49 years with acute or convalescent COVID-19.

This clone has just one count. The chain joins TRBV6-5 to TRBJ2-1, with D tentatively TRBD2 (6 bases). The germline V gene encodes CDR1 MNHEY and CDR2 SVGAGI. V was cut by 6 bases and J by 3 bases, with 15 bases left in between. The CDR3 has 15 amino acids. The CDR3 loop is CASRPGGGYYNEQFF. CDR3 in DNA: TGTGCCAGCAGACCCGGAGGAGGGTACTACAATGAGCAGTTCTTC.

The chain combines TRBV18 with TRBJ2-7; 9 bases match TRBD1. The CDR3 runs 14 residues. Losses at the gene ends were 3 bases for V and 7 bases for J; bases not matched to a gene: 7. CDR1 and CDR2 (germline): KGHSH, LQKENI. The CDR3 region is CASSPGTGSPEQYV. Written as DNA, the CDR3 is TGTGCCAGCTCACCCGGGACAGGGTCCCCTGAGCAGTACGTC.

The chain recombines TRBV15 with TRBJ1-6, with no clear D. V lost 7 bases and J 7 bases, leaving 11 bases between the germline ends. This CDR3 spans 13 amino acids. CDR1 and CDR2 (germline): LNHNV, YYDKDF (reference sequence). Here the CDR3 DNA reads TGTGCCACCACCTTGACCGGGAATTCACCCCTCCACTTT. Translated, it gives CATTLTGNSPLHF.

CDR3 protein: CASSQGLAGETQYF. The CDR3 DNA is TGTGCCAGCAGCCAGGGACTAGCGGGGGAGACCCAGTACTTC. The V gene is TRBV7-2, the J gene TRBJ2-5; 13 bases are a match to TRBD2. The CDR3 is 14 amino acids. Unmatched junction bases numbered 2, after V lost 5 bases and J lost 5 bases. Germline V gives CDR1 SGHTA, CDR2 FQGNSA.

For the CDR3, the DNA is TGTGCCAGCAGACCTTGGACAGGGGGGATAGGTAGCTACACCTTC. It encodes CASRPWTGGIGSYTF. This chain joins TRBV5-8 and TRBJ1-2; the match to TRBD1 covers 10 bases. V shed 5 bases, J shed 9 bases, and the junction held 13 bases outside the gene matches. This CDR3 spans 15 amino acids. Germline lookup yields CDR1 SGHTS and CDR2 YDEGEE.

CDR3: CASSLRTGNEKLFF. CDR3 nucleotide sequence: TGTGCCAGCAGCTTGAGGACGGGGAATGAAAAACTGTTTTTT. This rearrangement joins TRBV5-5 to TRBJ1-4; D gene unclear. Germline assignment: CDR1 SGHKS and CDR2 YYEKEE (reference sequence). This CDR3 region has 14 residues. The ends were cut back, 1 base at V and 5 bases at J, with 9 bases in the middle. The whole variable domain, remainder taken from reference TRBV5-5 and TRBJ1-4, is DAGVTQSPTHLIKTRGQQVTLRCSPISGHKSVSWYQQVLGQGPQFIFQYYEKEERGRGNFPDRFSARQFPNYSSELNVNALLLGDSALYLCASSLRTGNEKLFFGSGTQLSVL.

CDR3 nucleotide sequence: TGTGCCAGCAGCGAGGACAGTCTTAATCAGCCCCAGCATTTT. It codes for CASSEDSLNQPQHF. The rearrangement joins TRBV7-9 to TRBJ1-5; maybe TRBD1 (6 bases). In germline, CDR1 is SEHNR, CDR2 FQNEAQ (reference sequence). With 5 bases removed from V and 4 bases from J, the gap between germline ends came to 12 bases. The CDR3 sequence is 14 residues long.

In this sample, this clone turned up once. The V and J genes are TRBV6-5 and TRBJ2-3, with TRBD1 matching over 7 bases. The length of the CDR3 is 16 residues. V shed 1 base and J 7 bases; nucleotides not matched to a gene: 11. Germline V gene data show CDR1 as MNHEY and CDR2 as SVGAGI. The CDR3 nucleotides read TGTGCCAGCAGTTACTTGACAGGGTCGAGCAGGAATACGCAGTATTTT. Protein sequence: CASSYLTGSSRNTQYF.

The CDR3 DNA is TGTGCCAGCAGTGAACAGCGAACTAACTATGGCTACACCTTC. Amino acid sequence: CASSEQRTNYGYTF. The chain combines TRBV2 with TRBJ1-2; D not resolved. The germline V gene has CDR1 SNHLY and CDR2 FYNNEI. V lost 2 bases to trimming and J lost 0 bases, with 7 bases between them. The CDR3 spans 14 residues.

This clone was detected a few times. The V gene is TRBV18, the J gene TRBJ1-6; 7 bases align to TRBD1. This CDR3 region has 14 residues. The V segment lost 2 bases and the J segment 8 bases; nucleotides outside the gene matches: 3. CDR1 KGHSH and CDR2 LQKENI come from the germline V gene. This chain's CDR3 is CASSPNTGDSPLHF. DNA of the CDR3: TGTGCCAGCTCACCAAATACAGGGGATTCACCCCTCCACTTT.

The CDR3 DNA reads as TGCGCCAGCAGCTTGATAGACGGGGGGGCCGTGGAGACCCAGTACTTC. Protein product: CASSLIDGGAVETQYF. The chain couples TRBV5-1 to TRBJ2-5; 8 bases are a match to TRBD2. The V and J ends lost 1 base and 5 bases, in that order; junction bases with no gene match: 10. The CDR3 length is 16 residues. Germline V CDR1 and CDR2: SGHRS, YFSETQ. The full variable domain, its missing parts supplied by reference TRBV5-1 and TRBJ2-5, is KAGVTQTPRYLIKTRGQQVTLSCSPISGHRSVSWYQQTPGQGLQFLFEYFSETQRNKGNFPGRFSGRQFSNSRSEMNVSTLELGDSALYLCASSLIDGGAVETQYFGPGTRLLVL.

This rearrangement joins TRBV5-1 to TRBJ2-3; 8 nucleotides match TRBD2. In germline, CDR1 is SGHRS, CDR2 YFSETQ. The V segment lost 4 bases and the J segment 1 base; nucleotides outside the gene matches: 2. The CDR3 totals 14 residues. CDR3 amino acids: CASSPGGGTDTQYF. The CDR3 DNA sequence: TGCGCCAGCAGCCCCGGGGGGGGCACAGATACGCAGTATTTT.

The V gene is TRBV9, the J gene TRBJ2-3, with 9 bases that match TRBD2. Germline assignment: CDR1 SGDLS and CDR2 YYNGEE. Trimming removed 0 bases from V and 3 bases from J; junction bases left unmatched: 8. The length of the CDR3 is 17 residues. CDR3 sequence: CASSVALPGLATDTQYF. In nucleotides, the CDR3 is TGTGCCAGCAGCGTAGCTCTTCCCGGACTAGCGACAGATACGCAGTATTTT.

CDR3 sequence: CASSINREGSEAFF. The CDR3 region has the DNA TGTGCCAGTAGTATCAACAGGGAGGGTTCTGAAGCTTTCTTT. J is TRBJ1-1 and V is TRBV19; weak D call: TRBD1 (6 bases). CDR3 length: 14 residues. Trimming pared 3 bases from V and 6 bases from J, leaving 14 bases between. Per the germline V gene, CDR1 is LNHDA and CDR2 is SQIVND (reference sequence).

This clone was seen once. CDR3 sequence reads: CSASRAGGITDTQYF. The CDR3 nucleotides read TGCAGTGCTAGTAGGGCGGGGGGTATCACAGATACGCAGTATTTT. V usage is TRBV20-1 and J usage is TRBJ2-3; 8 bases map to TRBD2. From germline, CDR1 is DFQATT and CDR2 SNEGSKA (reference sequence). V dropped 3 bases and J dropped 2; count of bases not matched to a gene: 7. This CDR3 comprises 15 residues.

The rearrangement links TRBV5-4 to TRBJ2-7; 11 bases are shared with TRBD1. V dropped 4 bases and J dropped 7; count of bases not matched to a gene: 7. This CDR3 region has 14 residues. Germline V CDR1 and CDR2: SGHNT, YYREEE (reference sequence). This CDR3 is CASSTGQGAKEQYV. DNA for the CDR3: TGTGCCAGCAGCACCGGACAGGGGGCGAAAGAGCAGTACGTC.

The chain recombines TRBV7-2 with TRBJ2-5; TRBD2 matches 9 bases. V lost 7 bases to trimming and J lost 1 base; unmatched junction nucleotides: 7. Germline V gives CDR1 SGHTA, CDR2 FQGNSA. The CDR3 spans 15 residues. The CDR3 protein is CASTLAGRIQETQYF. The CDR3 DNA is TGTGCCAGCACTCTAGCGGGGCGAATCCAAGAGACCCAGTACTTC.